One sample yielded the 27 T cell receptor beta chains listed below, sequenced in a study of naive and memory T cell subsets. Two oligonucleotides, mixed equimolar, formed the beta constant-region primer covering TRBC1 and TRBC2. Ligated cDNA was amplified by four rounds of PCR with nested alpha and beta constant-region primers and SP2. TCRdb reanalysed the UMI-ligation and nested PCR reads using MiXCR and keeps one entry per CDR3 protein. Of 120,000 or so distinct CDR3 sequences in the sample, 36% are singletons; the top ten hold 0.8% to 1%. Input material: central memory CD4+ T cells from blood. These receptors were taken from a human donor in good health.

This clonotype appeared a few times. The chain employs TRBV6-6 and TRBJ1-3; the D is unclear. The V gene's germline CDR1 is MNHNY and CDR2 SVGAGI (reference sequence). The CDR3 sequence is 18 residues long. V lost 2 bases and J 4 bases, leaving 21 bases between the germline ends. CDR3 sequence reads: CASSYTPWQRVGGNTIYF. CDR3 DNA: TGTGCCAGCAGTTACACCCCCTGGCAGAGAGTGGGAGGAAACACCATATATTTT.

This clonotype was recorded many times. This chain connects TRBV7-3 to TRBJ2-3, with D hard to call. CDR3 length: 13 residues. Germline CDR1 is SGHTA and CDR2 is FQGTGA. Trimming pared 0 bases from V and 5 bases from J, leaving 6 bases between. CDR3 amino acids: CASSLTSGDTQYF. In nucleotides, the CDR3 is TGTGCCAGCAGCTTAACGTCAGGAGATACGCAGTATTTT.

The V and J genes are TRBV24-1 and TRBJ1-5; no reliable D call. Germline loops: CDR1 KGHDR, CDR2 SFDVKD. The V and J ends lost 4 bases and 6 bases respectively, with 15 bases between them. The CDR3 extends over 15 amino acids. Written as DNA, the CDR3 is TGTGCCACCAGTGAAGCAGGTCCGGCGACTCAGCCCCAGCATTTT. Translating it yields CATSEAGPATQPQHF.

Here the CDR3 reads CASSLDVSGVPTDTQYF. As DNA, the CDR3 is TGTGCCAGCAGCTTGGATGTCTCAGGGGTTCCCACAGATACGCAGTATTTT. This chain uses TRBV5-6 with TRBJ2-3; the D gene is possibly TRBD1 (6 bases). From germline, CDR1 is SGHDT and CDR2 YYEEEE. This CDR3 contains 17 residues. The V end lost 0 bases, the J end lost 2 bases, and 16 bases lay between the germline ends.

This clonotype occurred a few times. This chain uses TRBV6-1 with TRBJ2-7; tentative D call: TRBD2 (5 bases). Trimming shortened V by 3 bases and J by 5 bases, and 8 bases separated the two germline ends. The germline gives CDR1 MNHNS, CDR2 SASEGT. This CDR3 region has 12 residues. CDR3 in amino acids: CASSDLGDEQYF. CDR3 nucleotides: TGTGCCAGCAGTGATTTGGGAGACGAGCAGTACTTC.

This clonotype was seen a handful of times. The chain is built from TRBV20-1 and TRBJ2-7, with D tentatively TRBD2 (6 bases). Germline V gene data show CDR1 as DFQATT and CDR2 as SNEGSKA (reference sequence). The CDR3 covers 13 residues. The V end lost 2 bases, the J end lost 1 base, and 9 bases lay between the germline ends. DNA for the CDR3: TGCAGTGCTAGACTAGCGCTTTCCTACGAGCAGTACTTC. Its translation is CSARLALSYEQYF.

This clonotype has ten or more counts. The chain uses TRBV29-1 and TRBJ2-7, with a weak D call TRBD1 (6 bases). This CDR3 comprises 14 residues. Trimming took off 2 bases at V and 1 base at J, with 12 bases between the two ends. From germline, CDR1 is SQVTM and CDR2 ANQGSEA. CDR3 nucleotides: TGCAGCGTTGAAACAGGGTTAGGGTCCTACGAGCAGTACTTC. As protein: CSVETGLGSYEQYF.

The rearrangement uses TRBV24-1 and TRBJ2-5; 12 nucleotides match TRBD2. With 3 bases clipped from V and 5 bases from J, the junction kept 6 bases outside the gene matches. In germline, CDR1 is KGHDR, CDR2 SFDVKD. CDR3 length: 16 amino acids. The CDR3 DNA reads TGTGCCACCAGTGATCCTAGCGGGAGGGCCGTTGAGACCCAGTACTTC. Amino acids: CATSDPSGRAVETQYF.

This chain connects TRBV30 to TRBJ2-7; TRBD1 might be the D (6 bases). V was shortened by 3 bases and J by 12 bases, with 18 bases between the two germline ends. Germline CDR1 reads GTSNPN; CDR2 reads SVGIG (reference sequence). This CDR3 is built from 12 residues. The CDR3 DNA follows: TGTGCCTGGAGAGCTACTCCGGGACACAGGTACTTC. Amino acid sequence: CAWRATPGHRYF.

In DNA form, the CDR3 reads TGCGCCAGCAGCCGCCAGACAGGGGCCGGCTACGAGCAGTACTTC. As protein: CASSRQTGAGYEQYF. V gene TRBV4-3 combines with J gene TRBJ2-7; 8 bases map to TRBD1. There are 15 residues in the CDR3. CDR1 is LGHNA and CDR2 is YSLEER in the germline V gene. The ends lost 4 bases at V and 3 bases at J; junction bases unmatched: 8.

V usage is TRBV12-3 or TRBV12-4 and J usage is TRBJ2-1; TRBD2 aligns across 10 bases. V gave up 7 bases and J gave up 4 bases; unmatched junction bases: 1. The CDR3 totals 13 residues. The CDR3 coding sequence is TGTGCCAGCATGACTAGCGGGTACAATGAGCAGTTCTTC. This encodes CASMTSGYNEQFF.

This chain links TRBV6-2 or TRBV6-3 with TRBJ2-1, with TRBD1 identical over 7 bases. The CDR3 is made up of 14 amino acids. V trimming: 6 bases; J trimming: 2 bases; junction bases outside the gene matches: 4. Germline V gene sequence: CDR1 MNHEY, CDR2 SVGEGT. Here the CDR3 reads CASSPGQPYNEQFF. CDR3 DNA sequence: TGTGCCAGCAGCCCGGGACAGCCCTACAATGAGCAGTTCTTC.

This clonotype was counted at least ten times. The V gene is TRBV19, the J gene TRBJ2-1, with D tentatively TRBD2 (5 bases). Trimming removed 10 bases at V and 8 bases at J, with 21 bases between. Germline V gives CDR1 LNHDA, CDR2 SQIVND (reference sequence). The CDR3 contains 14 residues. CDR3 sequence reads: CATTELGMRDEQFF. DNA of the CDR3: TGTGCCACCACTGAGCTCGGGATGAGGGATGAGCAGTTCTTC.

The chain recombines TRBV25-1 with TRBJ1-5, with D uncertain. V shed 5 bases and J shed 5 bases, with 7 bases lying between them. The CDR3 has 12 amino acids. The germline CDR1 and CDR2 sequences are MGHDK and SYGVNS. The CDR3 reads CASSQRDQPQHF. The CDR3 nucleotides read TGTGCCAGCAGTCAGAGGGATCAGCCCCAGCATTTT.

The chain joins TRBV10-2 to TRBJ1-1; D is unresolved. The CDR3 spans 12 residues. Per the germline V gene, CDR1 is WSHSY and CDR2 is SAAADI. V dropped 2 bases and J dropped 1 base, with 2 bases sitting between them. The CDR3 nucleotides are TGCGCCAGCAGTGAGGGGAACACTGAAGCTTTCTTT. This gives the protein CASSEGNTEAFF.

This clonotype appeared a few times. V and J are TRBV18 and TRBJ2-1; D is unclear. The CDR3 extends over 14 amino acids. Looked up from germline, CDR1 is KGHSH and CDR2 is LQKENI. The V gene lost 0 bases and the J gene lost 6 bases, with 9 bases spanning the gap. CDR3 region: CASSPPVIGNEQFF. In DNA form, the CDR3 reads TGTGCCAGCTCACCACCGGTAATCGGCAATGAGCAGTTCTTC.

This chain's CDR3 is CSARGLAESQETQYF. DNA of the CDR3: TGCAGTGCCCGGGGACTAGCGGAGAGCCAAGAGACCCAGTACTTC. The J gene is TRBJ2-5, the V gene TRBV20-1; 11 nucleotides align to TRBD2. V lost 6 bases, J lost 1 base, and 7 bases stayed unmatched. Germline CDR1 is DFQATT and CDR2 is SNEGSKA (reference sequence). This CDR3 has 15 residues.

J is TRBJ2-7 and V is TRBV20-1; 10 nucleotides match TRBD2. This CDR3 has 11 residues. The germline CDR1 and CDR2 sequences are DFQATT and SNEGSKA (reference sequence). J was trimmed by 10 bases and V by 2 bases; bases with no gene match: 2. The CDR3 coding sequence is TGCAGTGCTAGACTAGCGGGAGATCAGTACTTC. Its translation: CSARLAGDQYF.

V gene TRBV3-1 combines with J gene TRBJ1-6; D gene ambiguous. The V gene lost 2 bases and the J gene lost 7 bases, with 15 bases spanning the gap. This CDR3 is built from 16 residues. Germline V gives CDR1 LGHDT, CDR2 YNNKEL (reference sequence). The CDR3 DNA follows: TGTGCCAGCAGCCAAAGTACCGGACGGCTAAATTCACCCCTCCACTTT. This codes for CASSQSTGRLNSPLHF. Combining the CDR3 with reference TRBV3-1 and TRBJ1-6 gives the whole variable domain DTAVSQTPKYLVTQMGNDKSIKCEQNLGHDTMYWYKQDSKKFLKIMFSYNNKELIINETVPNRFSPKSPDKAHLNLHINSLELGDSAVYFCASSQSTGRLNSPLHFGNGTRLTVT.

The chain uses TRBV28 and TRBJ1-2; 11 bases agree with TRBD1. The CDR3 covers 18 residues. Germline trimming cut 1 base from V and 5 bases from J; bases unmatched to any gene: 12. Germline loops: CDR1 MDHEN, CDR2 SYDVKM. The CDR3 region has the DNA TGTGCCAGCAGTTTATCCCTTGGACAGGGGGCGTGGGAGTATGGCTACACCTTC. Translated, it gives CASSLSLGQGAWEYGYTF.

The chain combines TRBV21-1 with TRBJ2-7; TRBD2, as called in the table, went unchecked against the DNA. TRBV21-1 is a pseudogene. CDR3 length: 18 amino acids. The CDR3 loop is CASSKEENGTSGTYEQYF. In DNA form, the CDR3 reads TGTGCCAGCAGCAAAGAGGAAAATGGGACTAGCGGGACCTACGAGCAGTACTTC.

This clonotype was detected a few times. The chain uses TRBV28 and TRBJ2-1; the D is unclear. The CDR3 sequence is 13 residues long. Germline V gene lookup returns CDR1 MDHEN and CDR2 SYDVKM. V was pared by 6 bases and J by 7 bases, with 13 bases between. The CDR3 is CASSPTGRNEQFF. The CDR3 DNA follows: TGTGCCAGCAGCCCAACCGGGCGGAATGAGCAGTTCTTC.

This clonotype occurred a few times. The gene calls are TRBV27 and TRBJ2-2; tentative D call: TRBD2 (5 bases). CDR3 length: 16 residues. V was trimmed by 3 bases and J by 1 base, leaving 12 bases between them. The V gene's germline CDR1 is MNHEY and CDR2 SMNVEV (reference sequence). CDR3 DNA: TGTGCCAGCAGTTTTCGGCTAGCAAGGAACACCGGGGAGCTGTTTTTT. Translation: CASSFRLARNTGELFF.

This chain links TRBV28 with TRBJ2-3, with a weak D call TRBD2 (5 bases). Germline loops: CDR1 MDHEN, CDR2 SYDVKM. Trimming shortened V by 0 bases and J by 7 bases, and 17 bases separated the two germline ends. This CDR3 has 16 amino acids. CDR3 bases: TGTGCCAGCAGTTTATGGGCTGGGAACACGGGGAATACGCAGTATTTT. Residues: CASSLWAGNTGNTQYF.

CDR3 region: CASSLQGFGEQFF. Written as DNA, the CDR3 is TGTGCCAGCAGCCTACAGGGTTTCGGTGAGCAGTTCTTC. The J gene is TRBJ2-1, the V gene TRBV7-6; tentatively, D is TRBD1 (6 bases). CDR1 and CDR2 from the germline V gene are SGHVS and FNYEAQ. This CDR3 is 13 amino acids long. With 5 bases removed from V and 9 bases from J, the gap between germline ends came to 14 bases. The whole variable domain, filled in from reference TRBV7-6 and TRBJ2-1, reads GAGVSQSPRYKVTKRGQDVALRCDPISGHVSLYWYRQALGQGPEFLTYFNYEAQQDKSGLPNDRFSAERPEGSISTLTIQRTEQRDSAMYRCASSLQGFGEQFFGPGTRLTVL.

The chain employs TRBV18 and TRBJ1-5; D perhaps matches TRBD1 (5 bases). The germline V gene has CDR1 KGHSH and CDR2 LQKENI. The CDR3 is 16 amino acids. V lost 6 bases and J 0 bases, leaving 15 bases between the germline ends. CDR3 region: CASSEYWDASNQPQHF. DNA of the CDR3: TGTGCCAGCTCCGAATATTGGGACGCTAGCAATCAGCCCCAGCATTTT. Full variable domain (outside the CDR3, taken from reference TRBV18 and TRBJ1-5): NAGVMQNPRHLVRRRGQEARLRCSPMKGHSHVYWYRQLPEEGLKFMVYLQKENIIDESGMPKERFSAEFPKEGPSILRIQQVVRGDSAAYFCASSEYWDASNQPQHFGDGTRLSIL.

This clonotype was seen a few times. The chain combines TRBV7-2 with TRBJ1-1; 12 nucleotides match TRBD1. V lost 1 base, J lost 4 bases, and 4 bases stayed unmatched. This CDR3 is built from 16 residues. The germline CDR1 and CDR2 sequences are SGHTA and FQGNSA. The CDR3 bases are TGTGCCAGCAGCTTAGTGGGACAGGGGGCAAGCACTGAAGCTTTCTTT. It yields the protein CASSLVGQGASTEAFF.